The 29 T cell receptor beta chains listed next were all sequenced from one sample in a study of T cells in Graves' hyperthyroidism and ophthalmopathy (dated by TCRdb to between 2018 and 2021). Library creation used multiplex PCR. Data came from an Illumina HiSeq 2000. TCR beta CDR3 regions were amplified from RNA transcripts. The TCR CDR3 was subjected to a first round of RT-PCR using the HTBI primer set and the Qiagen OneStep RT-PCR kit. In-frame beta chains were kept once TCRdb had trimmed the public reads at Q25 with fastp and called clones with MiXCR. Each CDR3 protein gets just one entry, which takes the most common genes and DNA from the rows behind it. The sample table records approximately 360,000 distinct CDR3 sequences; 20% to 25% of these occur just once. Around four fifths of the sample is held by the ten biggest clonotypes. The specimen sequenced was blood. Receptor source: a man aged 50 to 60 with Graves' hyperthyroidism.

The rearrangement uses TRBV14 and TRBJ1-1, with 9 positions matching TRBD1. V shed 3 bases and J 1 base; nucleotides not matched to a gene: 6. The germline V gene encodes CDR1 SGHDN and CDR2 FVKESK. This CDR3 has 16 residues. CDR3: CASSHGTGLANTEAFF. DNA for the CDR3: TGTGCCAGCAGCCACGGGACAGGGTTGGCGAACACTGAAGCTTTCTTT. The entire variable domain, with the rest obtained from reference TRBV14 and TRBJ1-1, is as follows: EAGVTQFPSHSVIEKGQTVTLRCDPISGHDNLYWYRRVMGKEIKFLLHFVKESKQDESGMPNNRFLAERTGGTYSTLKVQPAELEDSGVYFCASSHGTGLANTEAFFGQGTRLTVV.

This sequence joins TRBV28 and TRBJ2-2; 8 bases fit TRBD2. CDR1 is MDHEN and CDR2 is SYDVKM in the germline V gene. The CDR3 loop spans 17 amino acids. J lost 7 bases, V lost 6 bases, and 16 bases had no gene match. CDR3 coding DNA: TGTGCCAGCAGCCCAACCACTAGCGGATCCGCCTACGGGGAGCTGTTTTTT. Translated, it gives CASSPTTSGSAYGELFF. The entire variable domain, with the rest obtained from reference TRBV28 and TRBJ2-2, is as follows: DVKVTQSSRYLVKRTGEKVFLECVQDMDHENMFWYRQDPGLGLRLIYFSYDVKMKEKGDIPEGYSVSREKKERFSLILESASTNQTSMYLCASSPTTSGSAYGELFFGEGSRLTVL.

The chain has TRBV7-9 and TRBJ2-1, with a possible D match to TRBD2 (5 bases). Trimming cost V 5 bases and J 4 bases, with 12 bases left between them. Germline V gene data show CDR1 as SEHNR and CDR2 as FQNEAQ (reference sequence). The CDR3 contains 14 residues. CDR3 region: CASSNRLKYNEQFF. CDR3 bases: TGTGCCAGCAGCAACCGACTAAAATACAATGAGCAGTTCTTC.

The chain uses TRBV7-3 and TRBJ2-1, with 9 bases fitting TRBD2. V trimming: 0 bases; J trimming: 0 bases; junction bases outside the gene matches: 6. This CDR3 comprises 18 residues. The germline V gene has CDR1 SGHTA and CDR2 FQGTGA. This CDR3 reads CASSLTFTSGLSYNEQFF. CDR3 nucleotides: TGTGCCAGCAGCTTAACGTTTACTAGCGGGCTCTCCTACAATGAGCAGTTCTTC.

At least ten counts were recorded for this clonotype. This rearrangement joins TRBV3-1 to TRBJ2-1, with D possibly being TRBD1 (6 bases). V lost 3 bases to trimming and J lost 7 bases, with 10 bases between them. Germline CDR1 reads LGHDT; CDR2 reads YNNKEL (reference sequence). The CDR3 runs to 13 residues. In DNA, the CDR3 is TGTGCCAGCAGCCAGTCGGACAGAAATGAGCAGTTCTTC. Its protein is CASSQSDRNEQFF.

This clonotype was counted many times. The gene calls are TRBV5-1 and TRBJ2-7; 8 bases line up with TRBD1. With 4 bases clipped from V and 2 bases from J, the junction kept 5 bases outside the gene matches. CDR1 is SGHRS and CDR2 is YFSETQ in the germline V gene. This CDR3 spans 14 amino acids. The CDR3 reads CASSDGQGTYEQYF. DNA of the CDR3: TGCGCCAGCAGCGACGGACAGGGTACCTACGAGCAGTACTTC.

The DNA for the CDR3 is TGTGCCAGCAGTTTATTTCACAGCGATGAGCAGTTCTTC. Its translation: CASSLFHSDEQFF. The chain uses TRBV28 and TRBJ2-1, with D uncertain. V dropped 1 base and J dropped 8 bases, with 9 bases sitting between them. This CDR3 comprises 13 residues. The V gene's germline CDR1 is MDHEN and CDR2 SYDVKM.

This sequence joins TRBV13 and TRBJ2-7; D ambiguous. The CDR3 contains 14 residues. From germline, CDR1 is PRHDT and CDR2 FYEKMQ (reference sequence). The germline V and J ends were trimmed by 5 bases and 0 bases, with 11 bases remaining between them. The CDR3 region has the DNA TGTGCCAGCAGCCCCTTAAGTGGCTCCTACGAGCAGTACTTC. Its protein product is CASSPLSGSYEQYF.

This clonotype has a count of ten or more. The rearrangement uses TRBV11-2 and TRBJ2-7; TRBD1 agrees at 9 bases. The CDR3 loop spans 15 amino acids. The germline gives CDR1 SGHAT, CDR2 FQNNGV. V dropped 4 bases and J dropped 3; count of bases not matched to a gene: 7. The CDR3 sequence is CASSSTGGEGYEQYF. CDR3 sequence (DNA): TGTGCCAGCAGCTCTACAGGGGGCGAAGGCTACGAGCAGTACTTC.

This clonotype was seen at least ten times. The gene calls are TRBV3-1 and TRBJ1-2, with TRBD1 identical over 8 bases. Looked up from germline, CDR1 is LGHDT and CDR2 is YNNKEL (reference sequence). Trimming cost V 8 bases and J 2 bases; bases outside gene matches: 4. The CDR3 has 13 residues. The CDR3 spells CASGRTGNYGYTF. The CDR3 DNA reads as TGTGCCAGCGGTCGGACAGGGAACTATGGCTACACCTTC.

The chain is built from TRBV2 and TRBJ2-1; 9 nucleotides line up with TRBD1. With 4 bases clipped from V and 9 bases from J, the junction kept 7 bases outside the gene matches. Germline loops: CDR1 SNHLY, CDR2 FYNNEI. The CDR3 is 14 amino acids. The CDR3 sequence is CASSVGQGRSEQFF. Here the CDR3 DNA reads TGTGCCAGCAGTGTGGGACAGGGAAGGAGTGAGCAGTTCTTC.

This clonotype occurred many times. The genes are TRBV7-6 and TRBJ2-1; D is ambiguous. Per germline, CDR1 SGHVS and CDR2 FNYEAQ. This CDR3 comprises 16 residues. Trimming pared 5 bases from V and 0 bases from J, leaving 14 bases between. CDR3 DNA: TGTGCCAGCAGCGTGGGGTGGAGACCCTCCTACAATGAGCAGTTCTTC. Residues: CASSVGWRPSYNEQFF.

The chain is built from TRBV4-2 and TRBJ2-7; a weak D match, TRBD1 (6 bases). CDR3 length: 16 amino acids. The V and J ends lost 0 bases and 3 bases respectively, with 15 bases between them. Germline-derived CDR1 and CDR2 are LGHNA and YNFKEQ. As DNA, the CDR3 is TGTGCCAGCAGCCAAGATTTGGGGACAACTGGCTACGAGCAGTACTTC. It translates to CASSQDLGTTGYEQYF.

The chain couples TRBV3-1 to TRBJ2-7; D call uncertain. V was pared by 4 bases and J by 2 bases, with 6 bases between. Germline CDR1 is LGHDT and CDR2 is YNNKEL (reference sequence). This CDR3 has 12 residues. The CDR3 region is CASSRSPYEQYF. CDR3 sequence (DNA): TGTGCCAGCAGCCGGAGTCCCTACGAGCAGTACTTC.

The chain couples TRBV11-2 to TRBJ2-7; weak D call: TRBD2 (6 bases). V lost 5 bases, J lost 9 bases, and 17 bases lay in between. Germline V gene data show CDR1 as SGHAT and CDR2 as FQNNGV. This CDR3 is built from 13 residues. This CDR3 reads CASSGALAAGQYF. The CDR3 nucleotides are TGTGCCAGCAGCGGAGCTTTAGCGGCGGGGCAGTACTTC.

This clonotype showed up just a few times. This sequence joins TRBV20-1 and TRBJ1-2, with D perhaps matching TRBD1 (5 bases). CDR1 is DFQATT and CDR2 is SNEGSKA in the germline V gene (reference sequence). The CDR3 extends over 15 amino acids. Trimming took off 6 bases at V and 4 bases at J, with 21 bases between the two ends. CDR3 coding DNA: TGCAGTGCCCCCACCCCCACACAGGTCTCCTATGGCTACACCTTC. This gives the protein CSAPTPTQVSYGYTF.

V usage is TRBV13 and J usage is TRBJ2-7, with 8 bases aligning to TRBD1. The CDR3 extends over 13 amino acids. CDR1 is PRHDT and CDR2 is FYEKMQ in the germline V gene (reference sequence). The V and J ends lost 5 bases and 7 bases, in that order; junction bases with no gene match: 7. The CDR3 sequence: CASSRQGAGEQYF. CDR3 DNA sequence: TGTGCCAGCAGCCGGCAGGGGGCAGGGGAGCAGTACTTC.

J is TRBJ2-5 and V is TRBV5-1; 12 bases align to TRBD2. V was clipped by 1 base and J by 5 bases; unmatched bases: 9. This CDR3 has 17 residues. CDR1 SGHRS and CDR2 YFSETQ come from the germline V gene. CDR3 bases: TGCGCCAGCAGCTTGCGACTAGCGGGAGTGTTAGGGGAGACCCAGTACTTC. It encodes CASSLRLAGVLGETQYF.

As to this clonotype: A much larger clone differs from this one at a single base, so this may be a read error. The chain joins TRBV7-6 to TRBJ2-1; 9 bases match TRBD2. Germline-derived CDR1 and CDR2 are SGHVS and FNYEAQ. CDR3 length equals 17 residues. This chain's CDR3 is CASSFGGGVRGQNDQFF. CDR3 DNA sequence: TGTGCCAGCAGCTTTGGCGGGGGGGTCAGGGGACAGAATGATCAGTTCTTC.

This clonotype occurred many times. The chain uses TRBV6-1 and TRBJ1-1; TRBD1 is a possible D gene (5 bases). Germline CDR1 MNHNS, CDR2 SASEGT. The V gene lost 3 bases and the J gene lost 1 base, with 27 bases spanning the gap. This CDR3 comprises 20 residues. CDR3 sequence reads: CASSDLGSRRWGVGNTEAFF. The CDR3 bases are TGTGCCAGCAGTGATCTTGGGTCTCGCAGATGGGGGGTCGGGAACACTGAAGCTTTCTTT.

This clonotype came up a few times. The chain combines TRBV9 with TRBJ2-5; 11 nucleotides align to TRBD2. This CDR3 is built from 16 residues. The junction had 11 bases not matched to a gene; V was cut back by 6 bases and J by 4 bases. Germline V gives CDR1 SGDLS, CDR2 YYNGEE. CDR3 loop: CASIRSPLAGGETQYF. As DNA, the CDR3 is TGTGCCAGCATAAGGAGTCCCCTAGCGGGAGGAGAGACCCAGTACTTC.

The rearrangement uses TRBV28 and TRBJ1-5; D uncertain. The V gene lost 4 bases and the J gene lost 0 bases, with 13 bases spanning the gap. CDR1 and CDR2 (germline): MDHEN, SYDVKM. The CDR3 totals 16 residues. The CDR3 reads CASSSMDGNSNQPQHF. CDR3 coding DNA: TGTGCCAGCAGTTCGATGGACGGCAATAGCAATCAGCCCCAGCATTTT.

In this sample, this clonotype turned up once. The chain has TRBV5-1 and TRBJ2-7, with 9 bases lining up with TRBD1. Germline loops: CDR1 SGHRS, CDR2 YFSETQ. The CDR3 runs 16 residues. Unmatched junction bases numbered 7, after V lost 1 base and J lost 2 bases. The CDR3 here is CASSLPDRGSPYEQYF. Here the CDR3 DNA reads TGCGCCAGCAGCTTGCCCGACAGGGGGTCCCCCTACGAGCAGTACTTC.

This clonotype was observed a few times. CDR3 protein: CASSQDRTQETQYF. The CDR3 nucleotides read TGTGCCAGCAGCCAAGACAGAACCCAAGAGACCCAGTACTTC. The chain employs TRBV3-1 and TRBJ2-5; no clear D. Trimming stripped 0 bases from V and 1 base from J, with 6 bases between. The V gene's germline CDR1 is LGHDT and CDR2 YNNKEL (reference sequence). This CDR3 has 14 amino acids.

The chain employs TRBV29-1 and TRBJ1-2; the D gene is possibly TRBD1 (6 bases). The length of the CDR3 is 13 residues. Germline CDR1 and CDR2: SQVTM and ANQGSEA. V lost 5 bases, J lost 0 bases, and 10 bases lay in between. This CDR3 is CSVKGGSNYGYTF. CDR3 sequence (DNA): TGCAGCGTTAAAGGGGGGTCTAACTATGGCTACACCTTC.

The chain employs TRBV28 and TRBJ1-3; D possibly corresponds to TRBD1 (5 bases). The germline gives CDR1 MDHEN, CDR2 SYDVKM. V lost 3 bases to trimming and J lost 5 bases, with 14 bases between them. This CDR3 has 15 amino acids. The DNA for the CDR3 is TGTGCCAGCAGTTTCGGGTCGGGGCTAAGAAACACCATATATTTT. Translating gives CASSFGSGLRNTIYF.

The chain recombines TRBV28 with TRBJ2-1; D not certain. The length of the CDR3 is 13 residues. Germline CDR1 and CDR2: MDHEN and SYDVKM. Trimming removed 3 bases from V and 4 bases from J, with 7 bases in between. The CDR3: CASSFDSYNEQFF. The CDR3 bases are TGTGCCAGCAGTTTTGATTCTTACAATGAGCAGTTCTTC.

The rearrangement uses TRBV7-9 and TRBJ1-4, with D unresolved. Looked up from germline, CDR1 is SEHNR and CDR2 is FQNEAQ (reference sequence). The CDR3 has 15 residues. With 1 base removed from V and 5 bases from J, the gap between germline ends came to 11 bases. CDR3 in DNA: TGTGCCAGCAGCTTAGGGGTCCCTGGAAATGAAAAACTGTTTTTT. Translating gives CASSLGVPGNEKLFF.

This clonotype was counted between two and nine times. This rearrangement joins TRBV6-1 to TRBJ2-1; D uncertain. Germline V gives CDR1 MNHNS, CDR2 SASEGT. Trimming left V 5 bases short and J 8 bases short, with 10 bases between. The CDR3 has 12 residues. CDR3 residues: CASSSGLDEQFF. The CDR3 bases are TGTGCCAGCAGTTCGGGTTTGGATGAGCAGTTCTTC.